This T cell receptor (beta chain) was captured by sequencing in a study of naive and memory T cell subsets. This clonotype was found many times. This CDR3 has 16 amino acids. Germline CDR1 reads MNHEY; CDR2 reads SVGEGT. V lost 6 bases, J lost 3 bases, and 10 bases stayed unmatched. The beta constant-region primer was an equimolar mix of two oligonucleotides covering TRBC1 and TRBC2. In TCRdb, the UMI-ligation and nested PCR reads were re-called with MiXCR into one record per CDR3 protein. The sample has 75,000 to 85,000 distinct CDR3 sequences, 13% seen once. The specimen sequenced was central memory CD4+ T cells from blood. The sequence was obtained from a human donor in good health. The chain has TRBV6-2 or TRBV6-3 and TRBJ2-7; 11 positions match TRBD2. The CDR3 here is CASRQNVAGGHYEQYF. The DNA for the CDR3 is TGTGCCAGCAGGCAAAACGTAGCGGGAGGGCACTACGAGCAGTACTTC.